A selection of T cell receptor beta chains follows, all from one sample in a study of cytomegalovirus exposure and HLA in healthy donors. Data came from immunoSEQ multiplex PCR; TCRdb stores just in-frame clones and leaves some out. Here the sample spans 180,000 or so clones, about four fifths being singletons. Sequencing used PBMCs. The receptors stem from a woman aged 18-30 years in good health and CMV-seropositive. Both conserved end residues are part of each CDR3. Each record gives: CDR3 length, clone size, V gene, CDR3 protein. Clone size, where shown, is once, few, many, or a class for clones that have expanded.

18 - TRBV2 CASSGLDNPFANTGELFF
17 - TRBV4-1 CASSLLWTRFYRETQYF
17 - TRBV19 CASSPRSSGGPMSEQYF
16 - TRBV7-9 CASSSTGQTRSSPLHF
15 - TRBV9 CASSVGQAGDYGYTF
16 - TRBV28 CASLDRGLFTYNEQFF
13 - TRBV7-9 CASSLGGGQPQHF
13 - TRBV5-1 CASSGAGAYEQYF
14 - TRBV5-8 CASSYDRAYYEQYF
16 - TRBV7-2 CASSLSIGDRGAEAFF
14 - TRBV5-1 CASDTGSPYNEQFF
14 - TRBV19 CASSIVEGRQPQHF
18 - TRBV19 CASSEWLAGGEIQETQYF
14 - TRBV7-9 CASSYGEGGQPQHF
14 - TRBV6-6 CASLTGQGSYGYTF
14 - TRBV12-5 CASTPGQMAGELFF
14 - TRBV6-6 CASRRELGNEKLFF
16 - TRBV25-1 CASSLPGASGAYEQYF
13 few TRBV29-1 CSVEDQGYGTQHF
15 - TRBV4-3 CASSSLASRSETQYF
15 - TRBV19 CASSIDTGRSTEAFF
15 - TRBV5-1 CASSLGGGGQETQYF
16 - TRBV19 CASSLDRGGPTGELFF
14 - TRBV28 CASSKAGGTDTQYF
14 - TRBV7-2 CASSLAGGNQPQHF
13 - TRBV5-6 CASSLGARILAFF
14 few TRBV13 CASSGDRRGYEQYF
13 - TRBV6-6 CASTEQGLTEAFF
13 few TRBV15 CATTRTVNTEAFF
16 - TRBV25-1 CASSGLRGSSYNEQFF
18 - TRBV5-6 CASLILTVDSPYTGELFF
13 - TRBV30 CACSSSGANVLTF
16 - TRBV5-1 CASSPGQGASHYGYTF
14 - TRBV7-2 CASSLQGGTYEQYF
20 - TRBV29-1 CSVERGLEAGFGLRTDTQYF
14 - TRBV30 CAWASGGEYNEQFF
13 - TRBV11-3 CASSYGGAYEQYF
20 once TRBV13 CASSLRLGLAGGPVKNIQYF